One T cell receptor beta chain is described in this entry. Its antigen is not identified. Healthy donors of bone marrow made up the group. V lost 7 bases and J lost 2; bases outside the gene matches: 7. The length of the CDR3 is 14 residues. From germline, CDR1 is LNHDA and CDR2 SQIVND (reference sequence). These data come from a study of cytomegalovirus exposure and HLA in healthy donors. Notes on the study in general: Immune exposure information comprised only CMV serostatus. An analysis done earlier found most TCR beta V segments productive about 90% or about 30% of the time.

Primers for the PCR totalled 60 Vbeta and 13 Jbeta. Authors' analysis steps: Approximately 9.9 million shared chains were among the 60 million to 80 million unique TCR beta chains that a later analysis counted. Generated by immunoSEQ multiplex PCR, the TCRdb table keeps only in-frame clones and is missing some. V, J and clone size were drawn from that table, and D and trimming were deduced from the DNA. The data hold around 100,000 clones, with roughly 73% observed a single time. The chain has TRBV19 and TRBJ1-1; 7 bases are shared with TRBD1. What was sequenced was PBMCs. The sequence was obtained from a woman aged 25 to 39 in good health and CMV-seronegative. The CDR3 nucleotides read TGTGCCAGTAAGCAGCAGGGGGGCAACACTGAAGCTTTCTTT. Translated, it gives CASKQQGGNTEAFF.